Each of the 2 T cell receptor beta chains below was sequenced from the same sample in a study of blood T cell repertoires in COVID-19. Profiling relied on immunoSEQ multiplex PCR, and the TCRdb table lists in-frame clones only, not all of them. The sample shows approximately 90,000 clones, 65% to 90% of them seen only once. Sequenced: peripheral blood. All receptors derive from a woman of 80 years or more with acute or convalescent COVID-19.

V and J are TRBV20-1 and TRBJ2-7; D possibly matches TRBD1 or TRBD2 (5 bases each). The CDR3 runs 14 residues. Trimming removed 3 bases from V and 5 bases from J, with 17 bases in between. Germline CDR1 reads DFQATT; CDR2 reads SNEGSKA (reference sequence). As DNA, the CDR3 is TGCAGTGCTAGTGGGGCCCTACATAGCGACGAGCAGTACTTC. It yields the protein CSASGALHSDEQYF.

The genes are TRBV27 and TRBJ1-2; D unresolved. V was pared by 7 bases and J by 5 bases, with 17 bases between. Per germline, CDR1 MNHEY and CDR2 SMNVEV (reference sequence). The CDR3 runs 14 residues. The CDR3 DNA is TGTGCCAGCAAGGCATCGGCCCGAGGGTATGGCTACACCTTC. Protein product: CASKASARGYGYTF.